This T cell receptor beta chain was obtained from a study of blood T cell repertoires in COVID-19. As processed by the authors: Using reference gene primer amplification, nucleated cell counts were estimated. Using immunoSEQ multiplex PCR, the repertoire was profiled, and TCRdb retains in-frame clones only, with some absent. V and J calls and clone size are copied from that table; D and trimming were computed from the DNA. This repertoire shows about 140,000 clones, roughly four fifths found once; its top ten account for 3.5% to 5%. V lost 8 bases and J 1 base, leaving 14 bases between the germline ends. CDR3 length equals 14 residues. Germline loops: CDR1 LGHNA, CDR2 YSLEER. The sample holds a few counts of this clone.

The chain couples TRBV4-3 to TRBJ1-2, with D maybe TRBD1 (5 bases). This receptor was taken from an elderly woman with active or convalescent COVID-19. The specimen was peripheral blood. CDR3 residues: CASGDQQDNYGYTF. In DNA, the CDR3 is TGCGCCAGCGGGGATCAACAGGATAACTATGGCTACACCTTC.